Included here is one TCR beta chain sequence, with context. Its specificity is not known. TCRdb called the reads again in MiXCR, with one record for every CDR3 protein. The repertoire has roughly 71,000 distinct CDR3 sequences, about a fifth of them found once; the top ten carry roughly 8.3%. The source of the sample is a study of type 1 regulatory T cells. Study overall: T-allo10 is a Tr1-enriched, alloantigen-specific CD4 T cell product made in vitro. Overall study findings and caveats: Type 1 regulatory T cells had a more restricted TCR repertoire than non-type 1 regulatory T cells.

The V segment lost 5 bases and the J segment 14 bases; nucleotides outside the gene matches: 13. CDR3 length: 15 amino acids. CDR1 is GTSNPN, CDR2 SVGIG, per germline (reference sequence). The source of this sequence is a human donor in good health. Sequencing was performed on cultured type 1 regulatory T (Tr1) cells, either the whole culture or a sorted fraction (not recorded which). V gene TRBV30 combines with J gene TRBJ2-1, with TRBD2 matching over 15 bases. In DNA form, the CDR3 reads TGTGCCTGGGGATCGAAGGGACTAGCGGGAGGACGGGAGTTCTTC. Protein sequence: CAWGSKGLAGGREFF.